The T cell receptor beta chain described here comes from a study of blood T cell repertoires in COVID-19. About the research overall: Sites in the United States, Italy and Spain provided acute and convalescent COVID-19 samples. Sources were T cells, B-cell-depleted T cells, or PBMCs; the material itself was cDNA or gDNA.

In the authors' methods: By means of reference gene primer amplification, nucleated cell counts were estimated. Produced via immunoSEQ multiplex PCR; TCRdb's table is partial and in-frame only. V, J and clone size were drawn from that table, and D and trimming were deduced from the DNA. Among fewer than 200,000 clones listed, roughly 89% were seen once. V gave up 0 bases and J gave up 7 bases; unmatched junction bases: 6. The CDR3 has 16 residues. Germline V CDR1 and CDR2: LGHNA, YSLEER. The sequenced sample was peripheral blood. The chain joins TRBV4-3 to TRBJ2-1; TRBD2 aligns across 10 bases. The receptor comes from an older woman who had recovered from COVID-19. The CDR3 loop is CASSQDLSGGSNEQFF. CDR3 coding DNA: TGCGCCAGCAGCCAAGATCTTAGCGGGGGGTCGAATGAGCAGTTCTTC.